These T cell receptor beta chains were read from a single sample in a study of blood T cell repertoires in COVID-19. Method: immunoSEQ multiplex PCR; TCRdb's copy keeps in-frame clones and lacks some. The sample comprises about 240,000 clones, about 88% of which are singletons, and 5.5% to 7.5% rests with the top ten. Specimen: peripheral blood. The receptors were sampled from a woman aged 70-85 years with active or convalescent COVID-19. CDR3s include the opening cysteine and the closing phenylalanine or tryptophan. A D gene is named only where the DNA matches it firmly. Clone size, where shown, is once, few, many, or a class for clones that have expanded.

d_gene	j_gene	abundance	v_gene	CDR3aa	CDR3nt
TRBD1	TRBJ1-5	NA	TRBV5-6	CASSLSPDRRQPQHF	TGTGCCAGCAGCCTTTCCCCGGACAGGCGGCAGCCCCAGCATTTT
TRBD1	TRBJ1-6	few	TRBV27	CASGAGTAVLSSYNSPLHF	TGTGCCAGCGGAGCCGGGACAGCAGTCCTAAGCTCCTATAATTCACCCCTCCACTTT
NA	TRBJ1-5	NA	TRBV6-5	CASSLTGSGQPQHF	TGTGCCAGCAGCCTGACAGGTTCAGGGCAGCCCCAGCATTTT
NA	TRBJ1-5	once	TRBV19	CASTKTGSNQPQHF	TGTGCCAGTACCAAGACAGGTTCCAATCAGCCCCAGCATTTT
NA	TRBJ1-5	NA	TRBV27	CASSFSVRENQPQHF	TGTGCCAGCAGTTTCTCGGTAAGGGAGAATCAGCCCCAGCATTTT
NA	TRBJ1-2	once	TRBV4-3	CASSQDILSGAGNGYGYTF	TGCGCCAGCAGCCAAGATATTCTTAGTGGCGCGGGGAATGGCTATGGCTACACCTTC
NA	TRBJ1-1	NA	TRBV7-2	CVSSLIWETEAFF	TGTGTCAGCAGCTTAATCTGGGAGACTGAAGCTTTCTTT
TRBD1	TRBJ2-4	NA	TRBV9	CASSVGQGVEGIQYF	TGTGCCAGCAGCGTGGGACAGGGGGTTGAGGGCATTCAGTACTTC
TRBD1	TRBJ1-5	NA	TRBV11-2	CASSPGQGNQPQHF	TGTGCCAGCAGCCCGGGACAGGGTAATCAGCCCCAGCATTTT
TRBD1	TRBJ1-1	NA	TRBV5-1	CASSPGTGVPNTEAFF	TGCGCCAGCAGCCCCGGGACAGGGGTACCGAACACTGAAGCTTTCTTT
NA	TRBJ1-5	few	TRBV4-1	CASSQPQGLNQPQHF	TGCGCCAGCAGCCAGCCCCAGGGCCTCAATCAGCCCCAGCATTTT
NA	TRBJ1-1	NA	TRBV20-1	CSASEGVVAFF	TGCAGTGCTAGTGAAGGGGTGGTTGCTTTCTTT
NA	TRBJ1-2	few	TRBV18	CASSLIRGNSNGYTF	TGTGCCAGCTCACTGATTCGGGGGAACTCTAATGGCTACACCTTC
NA	TRBJ2-5	once	TRBV7-9	CASRGTLQETQYF	TGTGCCAGTCGGGGTACCTTGCAAGAGACCCAGTACTTC